This T cell receptor gamma chain is from a study of γδ T cells in repeated Plasmodium falciparum infection. Study in general: Malian children with intense seasonal malaria exposure were compared with matched Australian children. Four controlled malaria infections with P. falciparum NF54 spanned 644 days.

Each sorted gammadelta sample had TRG and TRD chains sequenced. TCRdb re-called the multiplex PCR reads through CATT. Among 25,000 to 35,000 gamma-chain clones listed, 1.4% were seen once. Vgamma9/Vdelta2+ and Vdelta2-negative gammadelta T cells were flow-sorted from PBMC for bulk sequencing. Study results and limitations: Malian children's Vdelta2-negative repertoires appeared more expanded and less diverse than Australians'.

Trimming cost V 0 bases and J 0 bases; bases outside gene matches: 11. The CDR3 extends over 17 amino acids. Germline V lookup: CDR1 GITISATS, CDR2 ISYDGTV (reference sequence). In its sample, this clone is medium-sized (0.01 to 0.1%). Its target is unknown. This rearrangement joins TRGV9 to TRGJ1 or TRGJ2. This clonotype was sampled from a pool of human donors (malaria-infected and uninfected, not separated). Sequencing was carried out using gamma-delta T cells from blood. CDR3 in DNA: TGTGCCTTGTGGGAGGTGGACTTCAGACCGAATTATTATAAGAAACTCTTT. Protein product: CALWEVDFRPNYYKKLF.